The clone carrying this TCR beta chain has just a few counts. Trimming removed 5 bases from V and 7 bases from J; junction bases left unmatched: 7. The CDR3 is 15 amino acids. Per the germline V gene, CDR1 is MNHEY and CDR2 is SMNVEV (reference sequence). This entry is derived from a study of blood T cell repertoires in COVID-19. Libraries were prepared by immunoSEQ multiplex PCR; TCRdb keeps only in-frame clonotypes and omits some of them. The sample has approximately 41,000 clones; over 80% are singletons. The rearrangement uses TRBV27 and TRBJ1-6; 8 bases map to TRBD1. This receptor was obtained from an elderly woman with acute or convalescent COVID-19. Sample: peripheral blood. For the CDR3, the DNA is TGTGCCAGCAGTCCCCGGACAGGGTACAATTCACCCCTCCACTTT. It specifies CASSPRTGYNSPLHF.